The present T cell receptor beta chain was sequenced within a study of T cells after yellow fever vaccination. Across the whole study: Fractions with few cells were prepared using SMART-Seq v4 Ultra Low Input.

CDR1 and CDR2 (germline): SGDLS, YYNGEE. The V gene lost 4 bases and the J gene lost 2 bases, with 17 bases spanning the gap. CDR3 length: 16 residues. Study-wide results and limits: Contamination by abundant bulk-population clonotypes could be present in FACS-sorted repertoires.

Via MiXCR, TCRdb re-called the 5' RACE reads, giving one row per CDR3 protein. The data show about 260,000 distinct CDR3 sequences, over 10% seen once. As regards this clonotype: The antigen is unknown.

The receptor comes from a man aged 25 to 40 who received the YFV17D yellow fever vaccine. The sequencing used CD4+ T cells sorted from PBMCs, collected 45 days after the yellow fever booster vaccination. The rearrangement joins TRBV9 to TRBJ2-3; unclear D gene. CDR3 protein: CASSPRIGFSTDTQYF. The CDR3 DNA is TGTGCCAGCAGCCCACGCATTGGATTCTCCACAGATACGCAGTATTTT.